This T cell receptor (beta chain) emerged from a study of T cells in Graves' hyperthyroidism and ophthalmopathy. The TCR beta CDR3 regions underwent amplification using RNA transcripts as the source. An initial round of RT-PCR targeting the TCR CDR3 relied on the HTBI primer set. TCRdb reanalysed the multiplex PCR reads using MiXCR and keeps one entry per CDR3 protein. The table shows approximately 630,000 distinct CDR3 sequences, with 16% occurring only once. Per germline, CDR1 DFQATT and CDR2 SNEGSKA (reference sequence). The CDR3 totals 12 residues. V was trimmed by 6 bases and J by 8 bases, leaving 16 bases between them.

The chain carries TRBV20-1 and TRBJ1-2, with D possibly TRBD1 on 6 matching bases. This sequence was found in a woman between 25 and 40 years old with Graves' hyperthyroidism. Material: blood. The CDR3 region is CSAFVGGKGYTF. DNA of the CDR3: TGCAGTGCGTTTGTAGGGGGAAAGGGCTACACCTTC.